Sequencing of this TCR beta chain was carried out in a study of blood T cells in healthy people across ages. This clonotype was observed a few times. What it binds is not known. Notes on the study in general: Long-lived donors exceeded aged donors in naive CD4+ cells and diversity.

The V gene end was trimmed by 8 bases and the J gene end by 2 bases; junction bases not matched to a gene: 15. The CDR3 extends over 15 amino acids. The germline V gene has CDR1 DFQATT and CDR2 SNEGSKA (reference sequence). Primers used in a second PCR of about 7 to 11 cycles were a sample-barcoded 5' primer and a J-beta primer mix. Through a template-switch adaptor with 12 random nucleotides, each cDNA molecule received a tag. TCRdb reprocessed the 5' RACE reads with MiXCR, giving one entry per CDR3 protein. The sample includes about 1.4 million distinct CDR3 sequences, around 59% seen only once; the top ten take approximately 7%.

Specimen: blood. V usage is TRBV20-1 and J usage is TRBJ2-7; 7 nucleotides align to TRBD2. This TCR derives from a young man in good health. CDR3: CSPQNVSSGAYEQYF. CDR3 nucleotide sequence: TGCAGTCCCCAGAATGTGTCTAGCGGCGCCTACGAGCAGTACTTC.